The clone carrying this T cell receptor beta chain was seen repeatedly, ten times or more. Using RNA template, CDR3s of TCR alpha and beta were amplified with iRepertoire arm-PCR. TCRdb reanalysed the multiplex PCR reads using MiXCR and keeps one entry per CDR3 protein. Of about 180,000 distinct CDR3 sequences listed, roughly 45% are singletons. This CDR3 has 15 residues. Trimming removed 8 bases at V and 1 base at J, with 20 bases between. CDR1 and CDR2 from the germline V gene are SQVTM and ANQGSEA. The data belong to a study of glioma-infiltrating T cells. The receptor was derived from a human donor with low-grade glioma or glioblastoma, undergoing nonglioma brain surgery, or in good health (not recorded which). The sample consisted of glioma tissue, nonneoplastic brain tissue, or PBMCs (not recorded which). J is TRBJ2-5 and V is TRBV29-1, with D perhaps matching TRBD2 (6 bases). The CDR3 nucleotides read TGCAGCTCCGCGGGACCCTCGGGGTTCCAAGAGACCCAGTACTTC. Translating gives CSSAGPSGFQETQYF.